The TCR beta chain described here comes from a study of memory CD4+ T cells and cytomegalovirus serostatus. On the study more broadly: This sample comes from healthy Belgian adults, under 10 CMV seropositive, 24 seronegative. Study conclusions and caveats: CMV serostatus prediction reached median AUC approximately 0.95, or 0.91 with US-trained model. CD4+ memory repertoires contained about 40% of the roughly 160 reported CMV TCRbeta sequences. Suggested: most of the CMV-linked TCR signature lies in CD4+ memory cells.

As concerns this clone: What it binds is not known.

Single viable CD3+CD4+CD8-CD45RO+ cells were sorted as the memory CD4+ T cells. TCRdb keeps only in-frame clones here, not all; method: immunoSEQ multiplex PCR. The sample yields some 95,000 clones, about four fifths seen once. The CDR3 covers 14 residues. V lost 0 bases and J 4 bases, leaving 11 bases between the germline ends. Germline CDR1 reads SGHRS; CDR2 reads YFSETQ. The specimen sequenced was memory CD4+ T cells from blood. The sequence was obtained from an adult in good health and CMV-seropositive. The J gene is TRBJ2-7, the V gene TRBV5-1, with D perhaps TRBD1 (5 bases). CDR3 sequence (DNA): TGCGCCAGCAGCTTGGCCAGGGCAGATTACGAGCAGTACTTC. Translation: CASSLARADYEQYF.